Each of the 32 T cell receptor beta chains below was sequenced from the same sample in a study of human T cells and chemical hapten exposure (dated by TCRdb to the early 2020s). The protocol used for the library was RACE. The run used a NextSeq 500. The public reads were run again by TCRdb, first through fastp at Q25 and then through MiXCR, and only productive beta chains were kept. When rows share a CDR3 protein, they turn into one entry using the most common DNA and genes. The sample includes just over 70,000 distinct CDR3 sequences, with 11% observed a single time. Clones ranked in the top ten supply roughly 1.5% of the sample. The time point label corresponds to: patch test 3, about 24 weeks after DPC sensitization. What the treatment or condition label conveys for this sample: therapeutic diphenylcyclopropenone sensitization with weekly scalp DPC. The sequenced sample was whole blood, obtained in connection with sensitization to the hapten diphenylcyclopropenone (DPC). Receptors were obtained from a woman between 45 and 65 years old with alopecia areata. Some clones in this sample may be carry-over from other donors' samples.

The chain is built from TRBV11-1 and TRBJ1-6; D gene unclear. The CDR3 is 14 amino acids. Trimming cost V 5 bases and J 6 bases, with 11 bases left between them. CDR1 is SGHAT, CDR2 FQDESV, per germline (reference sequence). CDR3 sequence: CASSPEPVNSPLHF. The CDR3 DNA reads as TGTGCCAGCAGCCCAGAACCGGTTAATTCACCCCTCCACTTT.

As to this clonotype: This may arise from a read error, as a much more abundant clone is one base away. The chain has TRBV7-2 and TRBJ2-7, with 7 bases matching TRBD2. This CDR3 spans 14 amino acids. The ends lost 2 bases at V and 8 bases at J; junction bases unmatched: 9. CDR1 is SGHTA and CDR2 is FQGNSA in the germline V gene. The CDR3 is CASSLNREAGKQYF. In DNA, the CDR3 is TGTGCCAGCAGCTTAAACCGGGAGGCGGGCAAGCAGTACTTC.

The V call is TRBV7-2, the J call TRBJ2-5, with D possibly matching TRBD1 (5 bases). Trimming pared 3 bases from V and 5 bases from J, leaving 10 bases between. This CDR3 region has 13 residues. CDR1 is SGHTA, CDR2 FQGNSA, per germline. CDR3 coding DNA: TGTGCCAGCAGCTTCACAGGCCCGGAGACCCAGTACTTC. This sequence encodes CASSFTGPETQYF.

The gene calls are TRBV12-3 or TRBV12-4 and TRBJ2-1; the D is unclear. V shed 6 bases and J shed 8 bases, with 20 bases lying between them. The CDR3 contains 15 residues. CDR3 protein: CASSGRAQIADEQFF. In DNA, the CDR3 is TGTGCCAGCAGCGGTAGGGCGCAAATCGCCGATGAGCAGTTCTTC.

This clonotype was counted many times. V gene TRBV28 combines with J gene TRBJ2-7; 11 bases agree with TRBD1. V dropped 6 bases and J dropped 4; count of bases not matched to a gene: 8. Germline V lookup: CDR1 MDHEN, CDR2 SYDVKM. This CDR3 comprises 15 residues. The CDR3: CASSQGQGGIYEQYF. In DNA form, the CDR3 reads TGTGCCAGCAGCCAGGGACAGGGGGGAATATACGAGCAGTACTTC.

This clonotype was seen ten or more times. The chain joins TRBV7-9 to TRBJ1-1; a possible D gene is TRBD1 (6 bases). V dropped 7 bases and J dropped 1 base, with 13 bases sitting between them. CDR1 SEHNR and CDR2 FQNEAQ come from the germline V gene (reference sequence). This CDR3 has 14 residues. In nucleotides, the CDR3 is TGTGCCAGCACTTTGGGGGCTACGAACACTGAAGCTTTCTTT. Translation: CASTLGATNTEAFF.

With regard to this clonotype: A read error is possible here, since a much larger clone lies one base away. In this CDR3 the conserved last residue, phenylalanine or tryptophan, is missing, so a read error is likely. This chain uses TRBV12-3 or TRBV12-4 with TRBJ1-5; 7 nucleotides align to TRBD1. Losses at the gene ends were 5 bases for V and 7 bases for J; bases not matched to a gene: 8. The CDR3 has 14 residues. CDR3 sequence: CASSPGQGVQPQHL. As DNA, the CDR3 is TGTGCCAGCAGTCCCGGGCAGGGGGTCCAGCCCCAGCATCTT.

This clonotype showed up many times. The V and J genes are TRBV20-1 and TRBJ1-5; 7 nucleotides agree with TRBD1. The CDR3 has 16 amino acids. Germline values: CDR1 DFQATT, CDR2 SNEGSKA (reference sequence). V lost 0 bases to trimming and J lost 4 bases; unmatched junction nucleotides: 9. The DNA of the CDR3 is TGCAGTGCTAGAGATCCCAACAGGGGAGGAAATCAGCCCCAGCATTTT. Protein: CSARDPNRGGNQPQHF.

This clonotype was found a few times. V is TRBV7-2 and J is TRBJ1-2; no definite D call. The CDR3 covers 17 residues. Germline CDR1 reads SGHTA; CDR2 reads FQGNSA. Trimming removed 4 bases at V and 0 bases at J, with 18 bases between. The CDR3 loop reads CASSSGPRSLTNYGYTF. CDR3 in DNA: TGTGCCAGCAGCTCAGGCCCTCGGTCACTAACTAACTATGGCTACACCTTC.

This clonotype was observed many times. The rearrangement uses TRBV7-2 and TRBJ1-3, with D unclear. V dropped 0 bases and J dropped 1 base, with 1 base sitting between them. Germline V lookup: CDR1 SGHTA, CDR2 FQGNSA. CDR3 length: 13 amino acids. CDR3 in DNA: TGTGCCAGCAGCTTAGCGTCTGGAAACACCATATATTTT. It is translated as CASSLASGNTIYF. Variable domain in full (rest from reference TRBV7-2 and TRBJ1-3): GAGVSQSPSNKVTEKGKDVELRCDPISGHTALYWYRQSLGQGLEFLIYFQGNSAPDKSGLPSDRFSAERTGGSVSTLTIQRTQQEDSAVYLCASSLASGNTIYFGEGSWLTVV.

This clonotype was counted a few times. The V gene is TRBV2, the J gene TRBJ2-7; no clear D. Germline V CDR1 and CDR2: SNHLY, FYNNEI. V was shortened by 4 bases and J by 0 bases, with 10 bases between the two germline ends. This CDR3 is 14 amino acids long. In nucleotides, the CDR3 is TGTGCCAGCAGTGCTACAGTTAGCTCCTACGAGCAGTACTTC. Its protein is CASSATVSSYEQYF.

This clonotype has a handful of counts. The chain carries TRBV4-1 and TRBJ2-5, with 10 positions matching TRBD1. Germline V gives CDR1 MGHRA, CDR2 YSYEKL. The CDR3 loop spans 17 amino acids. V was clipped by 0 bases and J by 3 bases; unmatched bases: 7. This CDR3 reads CASSQDFGTGVEETQYF. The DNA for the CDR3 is TGCGCCAGCAGCCAAGATTTTGGGACAGGGGTCGAAGAGACCCAGTACTTC.

CDR3 amino acids: CASSPITQPQHF. CDR3 DNA sequence: TGTGCCAGCAGCCCGATCACACAGCCCCAGCATTTT. This chain connects TRBV12-3 or TRBV12-4 to TRBJ1-5; D is undetermined. CDR3 size: 12 residues. Trimming removed 6 bases at V and 7 bases at J, with 10 bases between.

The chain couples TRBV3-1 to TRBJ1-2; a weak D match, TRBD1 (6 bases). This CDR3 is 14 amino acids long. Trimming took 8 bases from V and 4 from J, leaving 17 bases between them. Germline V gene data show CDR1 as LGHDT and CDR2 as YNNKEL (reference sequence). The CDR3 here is CASQISGGSYGYTF. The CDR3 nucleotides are TGTGCCAGCCAAATCTCCGGGGGCTCCTATGGCTACACCTTC.

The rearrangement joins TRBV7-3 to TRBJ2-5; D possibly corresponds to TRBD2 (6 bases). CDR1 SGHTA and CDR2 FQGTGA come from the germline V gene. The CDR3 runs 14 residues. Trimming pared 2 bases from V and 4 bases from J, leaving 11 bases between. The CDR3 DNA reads TGTGCCAGCAGCTTAGGGGGTAGCGGAGAGACCCAGTACTTC. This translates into CASSLGGSGETQYF. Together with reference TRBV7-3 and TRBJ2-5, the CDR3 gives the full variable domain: GAGVSQTPSNKVTEKGKYVELRCDPISGHTALYWYRQSLGQGPEFLIYFQGTGAADDSGLPNDRFFAVRPEGSVSTLKIQRTERGDSAVYLCASSLGGSGETQYFGPGTRLLVL.

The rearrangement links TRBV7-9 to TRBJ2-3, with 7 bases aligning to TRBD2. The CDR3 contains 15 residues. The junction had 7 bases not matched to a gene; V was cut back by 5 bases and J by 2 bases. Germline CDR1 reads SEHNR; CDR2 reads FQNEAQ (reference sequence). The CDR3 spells CASSISSGLTDTQYF. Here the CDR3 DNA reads TGTGCCAGCAGCATCTCTAGCGGTCTCACAGATACGCAGTATTTT. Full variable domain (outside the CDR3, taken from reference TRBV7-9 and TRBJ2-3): DTGVSQNPRHKITKRGQNVTFRCDPISEHNRLYWYRQTLGQGPEFLTYFQNEAQLEKSRLLSDRFSAERPKGSFSTLEIQRTEQGDSAMYLCASSISSGLTDTQYFGPGTRLTVL.

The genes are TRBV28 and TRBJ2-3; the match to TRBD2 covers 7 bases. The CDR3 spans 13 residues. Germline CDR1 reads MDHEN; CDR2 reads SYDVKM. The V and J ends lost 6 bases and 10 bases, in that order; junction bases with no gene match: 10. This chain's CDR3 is CASSVELGRAQYF. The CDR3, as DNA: TGTGCCAGCAGCGTTGAACTGGGGAGGGCGCAGTATTTT.

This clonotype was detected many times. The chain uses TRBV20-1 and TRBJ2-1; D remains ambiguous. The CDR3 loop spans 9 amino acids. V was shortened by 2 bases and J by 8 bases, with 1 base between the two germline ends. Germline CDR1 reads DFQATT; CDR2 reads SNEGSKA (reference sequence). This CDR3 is CSARYEQFF. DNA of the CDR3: TGCAGTGCTAGATATGAGCAGTTCTTC.

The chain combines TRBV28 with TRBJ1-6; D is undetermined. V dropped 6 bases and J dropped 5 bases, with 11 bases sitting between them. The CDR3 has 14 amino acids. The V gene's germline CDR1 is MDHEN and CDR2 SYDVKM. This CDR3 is CASRLGPHNSPLHF. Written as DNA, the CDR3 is TGTGCCAGCAGACTCGGTCCGCATAATTCACCCCTCCACTTT.

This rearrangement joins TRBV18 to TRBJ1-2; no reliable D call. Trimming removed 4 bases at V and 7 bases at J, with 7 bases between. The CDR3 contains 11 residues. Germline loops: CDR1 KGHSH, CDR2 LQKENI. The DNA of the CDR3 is TGTGCCAGCTCACAGGAACTTGGCTACACCTTC. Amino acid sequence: CASSQELGYTF. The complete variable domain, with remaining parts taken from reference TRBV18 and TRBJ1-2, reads NAGVMQNPRHLVRRRGQEARLRCSPMKGHSHVYWYRQLPEEGLKFMVYLQKENIIDESGMPKERFSAEFPKEGPSILRIQQVVRGDSAAYFCASSQELGYTFGSGTRLTVV.

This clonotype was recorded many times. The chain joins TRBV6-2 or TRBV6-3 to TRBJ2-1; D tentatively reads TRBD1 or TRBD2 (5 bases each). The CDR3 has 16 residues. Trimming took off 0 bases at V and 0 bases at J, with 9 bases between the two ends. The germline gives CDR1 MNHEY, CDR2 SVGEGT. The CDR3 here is CASSYSRDGSYNEQFF. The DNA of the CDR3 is TGTGCCAGCAGTTACTCACGGGACGGCTCCTACAATGAGCAGTTCTTC.

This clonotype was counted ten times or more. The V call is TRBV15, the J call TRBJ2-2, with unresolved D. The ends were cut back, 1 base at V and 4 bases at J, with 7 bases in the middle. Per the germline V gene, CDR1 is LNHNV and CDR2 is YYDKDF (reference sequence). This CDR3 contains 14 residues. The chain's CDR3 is CATSRGQSTGELFF. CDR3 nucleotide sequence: TGTGCCACCAGCAGAGGACAAAGCACCGGGGAGCTGTTTTTT. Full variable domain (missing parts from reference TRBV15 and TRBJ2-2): DAMVIQNPRYQVTQFGKPVTLSCSQTLNHNVMYWYQQKSSQAPKLLFHYYDKDFNNEADTPDNFQSRRPNTSFCFLDIRSPGLGDTAMYLCATSRGQSTGELFFGEGSRLTVL.

As DNA, the CDR3 is TGCAGCGTTGCACCCGCGTCGGGGGTGAACACTGAAGCTTTCTTT. This gives the protein CSVAPASGVNTEAFF. The rearrangement uses TRBV29-1 and TRBJ1-1, with a possible D match to TRBD1 (5 bases). Germline CDR1 is SQVTM and CDR2 is ANQGSEA. The length of the CDR3 is 15 residues. V lost 4 bases and J 0 bases, leaving 15 bases between the germline ends.

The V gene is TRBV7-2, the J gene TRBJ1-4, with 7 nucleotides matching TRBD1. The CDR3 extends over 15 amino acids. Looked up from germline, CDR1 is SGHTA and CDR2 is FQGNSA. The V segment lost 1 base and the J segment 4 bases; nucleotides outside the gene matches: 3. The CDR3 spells CASSLVQGGNEKLFF. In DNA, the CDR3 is TGTGCCAGCAGCTTAGTGCAGGGGGGTAATGAAAAACTGTTTTTT.

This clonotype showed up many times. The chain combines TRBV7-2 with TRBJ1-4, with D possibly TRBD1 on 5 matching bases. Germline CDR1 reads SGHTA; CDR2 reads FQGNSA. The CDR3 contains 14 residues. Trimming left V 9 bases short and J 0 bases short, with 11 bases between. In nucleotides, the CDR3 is TGTGCCAGTCAGTCACAGGCAACTAATGAAAAACTGTTTTTT. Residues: CASQSQATNEKLFF.

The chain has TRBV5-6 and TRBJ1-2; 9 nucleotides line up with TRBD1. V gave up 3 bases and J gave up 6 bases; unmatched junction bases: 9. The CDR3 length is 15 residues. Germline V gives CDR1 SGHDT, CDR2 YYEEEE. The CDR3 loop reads CASSSIGQGYDGYTF. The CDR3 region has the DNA TGTGCCAGCAGCTCCATAGGACAGGGGTACGATGGCTACACCTTC. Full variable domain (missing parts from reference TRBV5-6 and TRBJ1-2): DAGVTQSPTHLIKTRGQQVTLRCSPKSGHDTVSWYQQALGQGPQFIFQYYEEEERQRGNFPDRFSGHQFPNYSSELNVNALLLGDSALYLCASSSIGQGYDGYTFGSGTRLTVV.

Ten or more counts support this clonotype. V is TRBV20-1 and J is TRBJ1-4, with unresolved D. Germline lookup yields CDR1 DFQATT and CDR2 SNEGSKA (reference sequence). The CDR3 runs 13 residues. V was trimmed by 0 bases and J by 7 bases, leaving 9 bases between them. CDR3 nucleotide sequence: TGCAGTGCTAGAGAAGGTAGCGGTGAAAAACTGTTTTTT. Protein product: CSAREGSGEKLFF.

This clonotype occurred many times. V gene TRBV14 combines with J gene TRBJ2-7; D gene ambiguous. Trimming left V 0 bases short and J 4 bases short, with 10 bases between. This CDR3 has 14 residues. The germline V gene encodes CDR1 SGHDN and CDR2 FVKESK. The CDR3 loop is CASSQDQVIYEQYF. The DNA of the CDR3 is TGTGCCAGCAGCCAAGATCAGGTGATTTACGAGCAGTACTTC. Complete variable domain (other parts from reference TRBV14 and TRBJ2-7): EAGVTQFPSHSVIEKGQTVTLRCDPISGHDNLYWYRRVMGKEIKFLLHFVKESKQDESGMPNNRFLAERTGGTYSTLKVQPAELEDSGVYFCASSQDQVIYEQYFGPGTRLTVT.

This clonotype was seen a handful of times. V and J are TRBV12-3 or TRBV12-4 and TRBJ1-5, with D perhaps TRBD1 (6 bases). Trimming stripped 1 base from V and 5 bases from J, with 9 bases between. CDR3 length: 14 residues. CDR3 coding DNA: TGTGCCAGCAGTTTAGTGGCAGGGGATCAGCCCCAGCATTTT. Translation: CASSLVAGDQPQHF.

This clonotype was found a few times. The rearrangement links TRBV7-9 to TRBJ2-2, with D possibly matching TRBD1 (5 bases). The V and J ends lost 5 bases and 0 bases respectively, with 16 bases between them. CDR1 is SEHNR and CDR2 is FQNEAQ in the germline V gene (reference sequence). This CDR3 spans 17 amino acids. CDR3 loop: CASSTLIRETNTGELFF. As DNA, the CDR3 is TGTGCCAGCAGCACACTAATCAGGGAAACGAACACCGGGGAGCTGTTTTTT.

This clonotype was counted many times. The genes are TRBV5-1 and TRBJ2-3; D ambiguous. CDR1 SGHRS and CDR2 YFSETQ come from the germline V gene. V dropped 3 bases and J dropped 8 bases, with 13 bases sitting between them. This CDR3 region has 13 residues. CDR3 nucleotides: TGCGCCAGCAGCTCAGTGGGCCTCCCTACGCAGTATTTT. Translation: CASSSVGLPTQYF.

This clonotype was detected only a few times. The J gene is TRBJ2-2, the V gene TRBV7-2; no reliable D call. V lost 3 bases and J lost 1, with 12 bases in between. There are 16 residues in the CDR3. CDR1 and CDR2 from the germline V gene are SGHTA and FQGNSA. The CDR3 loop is CASSFGPTGNTGELFF. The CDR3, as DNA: TGTGCCAGCAGCTTTGGGCCCACCGGGAACACCGGGGAGCTGTTTTTT. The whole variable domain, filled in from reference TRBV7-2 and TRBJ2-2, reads GAGVSQSPSNKVTEKGKDVELRCDPISGHTALYWYRQSLGQGLEFLIYFQGNSAPDKSGLPSDRFSAERTGGSVSTLTIQRTQQEDSAVYLCASSFGPTGNTGELFFGEGSRLTVL.